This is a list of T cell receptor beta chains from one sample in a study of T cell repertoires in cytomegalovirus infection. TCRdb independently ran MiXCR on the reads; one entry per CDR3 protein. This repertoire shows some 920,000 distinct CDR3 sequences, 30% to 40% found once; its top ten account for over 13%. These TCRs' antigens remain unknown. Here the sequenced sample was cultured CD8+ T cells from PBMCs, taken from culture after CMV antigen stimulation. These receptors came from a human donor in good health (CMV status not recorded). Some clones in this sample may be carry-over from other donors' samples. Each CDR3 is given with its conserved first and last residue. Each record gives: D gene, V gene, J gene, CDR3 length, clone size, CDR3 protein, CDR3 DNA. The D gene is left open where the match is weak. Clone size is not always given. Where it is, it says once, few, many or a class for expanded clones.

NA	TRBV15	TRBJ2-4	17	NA	CATSRDGRPLAKNIQYF	TGTGCCACCAGCAGAGATGGCAGGCCTCTAGCCAAAAACATTCAGTACTTC
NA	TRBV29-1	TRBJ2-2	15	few	CSVEDWTANTGELFF	TGCAGCGTTGAAGATTGGACGGCGAACACCGGGGAGCTGTTTTTT
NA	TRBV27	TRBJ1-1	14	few	CASSLRSGVTEAFF	TGTGCCAGCAGTCTTAGATCAGGGGTCACTGAAGCTTTCTTT
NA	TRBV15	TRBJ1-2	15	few	CATSSERAAIYGYTF	TGTGCCACCAGCAGTGAGAGGGCTGCTATCTATGGCTACACCTTC
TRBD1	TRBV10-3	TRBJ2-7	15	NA	CAISGGQGAAYEQYF	TGTGCCATCAGTGGGGGACAGGGGGCCGCCTACGAGCAGTACTTC
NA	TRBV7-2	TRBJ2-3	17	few	CASSLDRGMGPWTTQYF	TGTGCCAGCAGCTTAGATAGGGGGATGGGGCCCTGGACTACGCAGTATTTT
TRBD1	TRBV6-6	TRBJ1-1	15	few	CASSFPPGTDTEAFF	TGTGCCAGCAGTTTTCCACCCGGGACAGACACTGAAGCTTTCTTT
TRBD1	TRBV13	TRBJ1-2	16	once	CASSLGVRGVTYGYTF	TGTGCCAGCAGCTTAGGAGTCAGGGGGGTCACTTATGGCTACACCTTC
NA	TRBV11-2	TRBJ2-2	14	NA	CASSFGPTTGELFF	TGTGCCAGCAGCTTTGGGCCCACCACCGGGGAGCTGTTTTTT
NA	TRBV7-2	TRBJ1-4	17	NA	CASSLVGAGGTNEKLFF	TGTGCCAGCAGCTTAGTTGGGGCGGGAGGGACTAATGAAAAACTGTTTTTT
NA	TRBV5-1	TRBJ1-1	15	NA	CASSWNRDGTTEAFF	TGCGCCAGCAGCTGGAACAGGGATGGCACCACTGAAGCTTTCTTT
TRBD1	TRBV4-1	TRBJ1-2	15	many	CASSQDPGQGRGYTF	TGCGCCAGCAGCCAAGATCCAGGACAGGGCCGGGGCTACACCTTC
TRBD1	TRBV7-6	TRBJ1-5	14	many	CASSPGQGNQPQHF	TGTGCCAGCAGCCCGGGACAGGGGAATCAGCCCCAGCATTTT
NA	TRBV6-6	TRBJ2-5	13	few	CASSRESWETQYF	TGTGCCAGCAGTCGGGAGTCTTGGGAGACCCAGTACTTC
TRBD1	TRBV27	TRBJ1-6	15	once	CASSLTGAPGSPLHF	TGTGCCAGCAGTTTAACAGGGGCTCCTGGTTCACCCCTCCACTTT
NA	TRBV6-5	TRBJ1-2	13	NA	CASSYSDQNKYTF	TGTGCCAGCAGTTACTCGGATCAGAATAAGTACACCTTC
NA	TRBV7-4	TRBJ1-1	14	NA	CASRGTALNTEAFF	TGTGCCAGCAGGGGAACAGCGTTGAACACTGAAGCTTTCTTT
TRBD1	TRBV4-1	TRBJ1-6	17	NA	CASSQDPLDRGPSPLHF	TGCGCCAGCAGCCAAGATCCCCTGGACAGGGGACCTTCACCCCTCCACTTT
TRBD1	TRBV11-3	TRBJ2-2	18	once	CASSSRTGSKGHSGELFF	TGTGCCAGCAGCTCTCGGACAGGGTCTAAGGGGCACTCCGGGGAGCTGTTTTTT
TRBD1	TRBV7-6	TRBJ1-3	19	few	CASSIVAGTGPVEANTIYF	TGTGCCAGCAGCATCGTGGCGGGGACAGGACCCGTGGAGGCAAACACCATATATTTT
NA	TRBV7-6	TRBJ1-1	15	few	CASSQTGLGSTEAFF	TGTGCCAGCAGCCAAACAGGGCTCGGAAGCACTGAAGCTTTCTTT
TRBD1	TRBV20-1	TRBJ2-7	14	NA	CSARDGDRGYEQYF	TGCAGTGCTAGAGATGGAGACAGGGGTTACGAGCAGTACTTC
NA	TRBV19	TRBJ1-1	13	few	CASKEGTNTEAFF	TGTGCCAGTAAGGAGGGCACGAACACTGAAGCTTTCTTT
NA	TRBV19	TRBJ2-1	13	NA	CASSMDTANEQFF	TGTGCCAGTAGTATGGACACAGCCAATGAGCAGTTCTTC
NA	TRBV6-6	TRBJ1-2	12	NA	CASSAREYGYTF	TGTGCCAGCAGTGCCAGAGAGTATGGCTACACCTTC